One and the same sample provided the 6 T cell receptor beta chains below, sequenced in a study of cytomegalovirus exposure and HLA in healthy donors. Here immunoSEQ multiplex PCR was the method, and the copy in TCRdb shows in-frame clones only, minus some. The data show approximately 150,000 clones, about nine tenths seen once. Sequencing input: PBMCs. Source of these receptors: a young man in good health and CMV-seronegative.

The chain is built from TRBV2 and TRBJ2-5; tentative D call: TRBD1 (6 bases). Germline V gives CDR1 SNHLY, CDR2 FYNNEI. V lost 7 bases and J 6 bases, leaving 21 bases between the germline ends. The CDR3 contains 15 residues. This chain's CDR3 is CASNMRQASGKTQYF. In DNA form, the CDR3 reads TGTGCCAGCAACATGAGACAGGCCTCCGGGAAGACCCAGTACTTC.

V gene TRBV27 combines with J gene TRBJ1-2, with a tentative D call TRBD1 (5 bases). Germline assignment: CDR1 MNHEY and CDR2 SMNVEV (reference sequence). With 2 bases removed from V and 3 bases from J, the gap between germline ends came to 16 bases. CDR3 length: 16 residues. The CDR3 loop reads CASSLRGHEGYYGYTF. The CDR3 nucleotides are TGTGCCAGCAGTTTAAGGGGCCACGAAGGTTACTATGGCTACACCTTC.

Turning to this clone: One end of the junction varies from germline; a read error may be responsible. The chain combines TRBV7-6 with TRBJ1-2; 9 bases agree with TRBD1. The CDR3 runs 14 residues. Germline loops: CDR1 SGHVS, CDR2 FNYEAQ. CDR3 region: CASSLIGQGLPEDF. DNA of the CDR3: TGTGCCAGCAGCTTAATAGGACAGGGGCTCCCAGAGGACTTC.

The chain recombines TRBV11-3 with TRBJ2-2; maybe TRBD1 (6 bases). The V gene's germline CDR1 is SGHNT and CDR2 YENEEA. V was cut by 2 bases and J by 5 bases, with 12 bases left in between. CDR3 length: 15 amino acids. CDR3 sequence: CASSLSGAGTGELFF. CDR3 nucleotides: TGTGCCAGCAGCTTATCAGGGGCGGGTACCGGGGAGCTGTTTTTT.

The rearrangement joins TRBV7-8 to TRBJ2-7; 7 bases fit TRBD1. Germline V gene data show CDR1 as SGHVS and CDR2 as FQNEAQ. Germline trimming cut 5 bases from V and 12 bases from J; bases unmatched to any gene: 13. The CDR3 consists of 13 residues. In DNA, the CDR3 is TGTGCCAGCAGCACCCTAAGACAGGGCGCCTTGTACGTC. Translation gives CASSTLRQGALYV.

J is TRBJ1-1 and V is TRBV6-5; 9 nucleotides agree with TRBD1. The germline V gene encodes CDR1 MNHEY and CDR2 SVGAGI. The CDR3 sequence is 16 residues long. V trimming: 2 bases; J trimming: 3 bases; junction bases outside the gene matches: 7. The CDR3 coding sequence is TGTGCCAGCAGTTACCTTTCGGGACAGGGCTACACTGAAGCTTTCTTT. This codes for CASSYLSGQGYTEAFF.